The clone carrying this T cell receptor beta chain was seen only a few times. The antigen remains undetermined. Each of the donors was a healthy adult who was HIV-negative and had not had a recent acute infection or vaccination. Germline CDR1 is SGHVS and CDR2 is FNYEAQ. The CDR3 length is 15 residues. V was trimmed by 1 base and J by 0 bases, leaving 8 bases between them. Assay: immunoSEQ multiplex PCR; the TCRdb copy retains only in-frame clones and omits some. There are about 470,000 clones in the sample; about four fifths occur only once, and less than 15% lies in the top ten. The data stem from a study of shared clonotypes between healthy human individuals. Study-level points and caveats: Represented diversity, genetic and exposure-history alike, was limited by few donors.

The sequence came from a woman aged 40 to 49 in good health. Some clones in this sample may be carry-over from other donors' samples. Source material: PBMCs. J is TRBJ2-3 and V is TRBV7-6; D is undetermined. CDR3 in DNA: TGTGCCAGCAGCTTAGTGGCGCAGAGCACAGATACGCAGTATTTT. Encoded protein: CASSLVAQSTDTQYF.